The clone carrying this T cell receptor (beta chain) was counted ten times or more. What it binds is unknown. The data belong to a study of blood T cells in healthy people across ages. Study-wide results and caveats: Older age coincided with a roughly linear decline in TCR beta diversity per million T cells.

A second about 7 to 11 cycle PCR used barcoded and J-beta primers. TCRdb processed the 5' RACE reads anew with MiXCR; each CDR3 protein has one entry. The top ten clones hold about 15% of a sample with around 670,000 distinct CDR3 sequences, about 30% of them seen once. With V trimmed by 1 base and J by 7 bases, 5 bases remained unmatched. Per the germline V gene, CDR1 is SGHRS and CDR2 is YFSETQ. This CDR3 spans 14 amino acids. The sample consisted of blood. The source is a woman of 80 years or more in good health. V is TRBV5-1 and J is TRBJ1-5; 7 bases are a match to TRBD1. CDR3 sequence reads: CASSLNTGEQPQHF. CDR3 coding DNA: TGCGCCAGCAGCTTGAACACAGGGGAGCAGCCCCAGCATTTT.